The clone carrying this T cell receptor beta chain was seen only a few times. One junction end disagrees with the germline gene, perhaps due to a read error. Germline assignment: CDR1 SEHNR and CDR2 FQNEAQ (reference sequence). The CDR3 sequence is 11 residues long. As processed by the authors: How many nucleated cells were present was estimated from reference gene primer amplification. Sequenced by immunoSEQ multiplex PCR; TCRdb stores in-frame clones only, minus some. For V, J and clone size, that table is used; D and trimming come from the DNA. The sample carries 50,000 to 70,000 clones, approximately 90% recorded once. These data are taken from a study of blood T cell repertoires in COVID-19. Study context: There were acute and convalescent COVID-19 samples, and they came from the United States, Italy and Spain. Sources were T cells, B-cell-depleted T cells, or PBMCs; the material itself was cDNA or gDNA.

The TCR comes from a woman aged 80 or older with active COVID-19. The sample comprised peripheral blood. The chain has TRBV7-9 and TRBJ1-2; 7 nucleotides align to TRBD1. The CDR3 DNA follows: TGTGCCAGCAGCTTTAACCGGGACAGCAACTTC. Translating it yields CASSFNRDSNF.